This T cell receptor beta chain was sequenced during a study of Ad26.COV2.S vaccination and SARS-CoV-2 variants. In the case of this clone: Its target is unknown.

Trimming stripped 1 base from V and 2 bases from J, with 9 bases between. The CDR3 sequence is 14 residues long. Germline values: CDR1 SGHVS, CDR2 FQNEAQ. Notes on the study in general: People who got the vaccine or the placebo had similar non-spike TCR breadth.

Treatment specified: around 19 received Ad26.COV2.S at low or high dose, single or two shots; five or six received placebo; per-sample allocation not given. Samples were taken on day 63 after the first vaccine or placebo injection. Assay: immunoSEQ multiplex PCR; the TCRdb copy retains only in-frame clones and omits some. The data contain 360,000 or so clones, 87% of them singletons. The TCR sequence derives from a person between 18 and 65 years old who received the Ad26.COV2.S COVID-19 vaccine or a placebo. Here the sequenced sample was peripheral blood, taken in a trial of Ad26.COV2.S vaccine versus placebo. The chain has TRBV7-8 and TRBJ2-7, with TRBD2 as a possible D gene (5 bases). The CDR3 nucleotides are TGTGCCAGCAGCTTAGAGCGGCAAGCCTACGAGCAGTACTTC. It specifies CASSLERQAYEQYF.